The clone carrying this T cell receptor beta chain has more than one count but fewer than ten. Its antigen is undetermined. One entry per CDR3 protein results from TCRdb running MiXCR on the 5' RACE reads. The data show just over 250,000 distinct CDR3 sequences, around 5.3% seen once. V was pared by 1 base and J by 6 bases, with 9 bases of the junction left unmatched. CDR1 and CDR2 from the germline V gene are LGHDT and YNNKEL (reference sequence). There are 16 residues in the CDR3. The source of the sample is a study of T cells after yellow fever vaccination. Study-level results: Abundant clonotypes from the bulk population could get into FACS-sorted repertoires as contaminants.

Sequences were derived from CD4+ T cells sorted from PBMCs, sampled on the day of the yellow fever booster vaccination. This chain links TRBV3-1 with TRBJ2-3; the match to TRBD1 covers 8 bases. This sequence originates from a man younger than 35 who received the YFV17D yellow fever vaccine. In DNA form, the CDR3 reads TGTGCCAGCAGCCAAGTATACGAGACAGGGGAGGATACGCAGTATTTT. Its protein is CASSQVYETGEDTQYF.